This TCR beta chain appears in the sequencing data of a study of control samples from healthy donors and cancer patients. Trimming left V 7 bases short and J 5 bases short, with 17 bases between. CDR1 is MNHEY and CDR2 is SVGAGI in the germline V gene. CDR3 length: 15 residues. Repertoires were generated with immunoSEQ multiplex PCR, while TCRdb's copy carries only in-frame clones and drops some. This sample carries 160,000 or so clones, over 90% of them seen once, and the ten largest clones take 2% to 2.5%. The sequence was obtained from a man in his fifties or sixties in good health. Sample: blood. The chain recombines TRBV6-5 with TRBJ2-2; D might be TRBD1 or TRBD2, each matching 6 bases. CDR3 residues: CASTPGGGRTGELFF. The CDR3 coding sequence is TGTGCCAGCACCCCCGGGGGCGGTCGAACCGGGGAGCTGTTTTTT.